This T cell receptor (beta chain) was retrieved from a study of T cells in Graves' hyperthyroidism and ophthalmopathy. Regarding the study as a whole: Among clonotypes expanded in thyroid above 0.001, most were also found in blood. Classification by a 13 V-J model distinguished ophthalmopathy from stable hyperthyroidism.

Amplification of TCR beta CDR3 regions used RNA as the template. The HTBI primer set drove a first-round RT-PCR of the TCR CDR3. MiXCR was run by TCRdb on the multiplex PCR reads, yielding one entry per CDR3 protein. The repertoire has around 620,000 distinct CDR3 sequences, roughly 16% of them found once; the top ten carry approximately 3.8%. On this clonotype itself: Its specificity is unknown.

The CDR3 is 16 amino acids. CDR1 and CDR2 (germline): MGHRA, YSYEKL. Trimming left V 3 bases short and J 3 bases short, with 15 bases between. The PBMCs were sourced from fresh peripheral blood (10 ml). What was sequenced was blood. The chain has TRBV4-1 and TRBJ2-1, with a possible D match to TRBD1 (6 bases). The sequence came from a woman aged 30 to 39 with Graves' hyperthyroidism. The CDR3 region has the DNA TGCGCCAGCAGCCAGATCCCGACAGGCTTCTACAATGAGCAGTTCTTC. This gives the protein CASSQIPTGFYNEQFF.